This record concerns one T cell receptor (beta chain) sequence. The same CDR3 also results from other DNA sequences found in this sample. Sequencing was performed with immunoSEQ multiplex PCR; in TCRdb, only in-frame clones are kept and a portion is missing. The sample has 300,000 to 350,000 clones; approximately 89% are singletons. This entry comes from a study of blood T cell repertoires in COVID-19. Trimming left V 2 bases short and J 6 bases short, with 10 bases between. Germline CDR1 MNHEY, CDR2 SVGAGI. The CDR3 loop spans 13 amino acids. This TCR was sampled from a young man who had recovered from COVID-19. V usage is TRBV6-5 and J usage is TRBJ1-1; D is perhaps TRBD1 (5 bases). The specimen was PBMCs or T cells enriched from blood (not recorded which). CDR3 nucleotide sequence: TGTGCCAGCAGTTACGGCCAGGGCGCTGAAGCTTTCTTT. It codes for CASSYGQGAEAFF.